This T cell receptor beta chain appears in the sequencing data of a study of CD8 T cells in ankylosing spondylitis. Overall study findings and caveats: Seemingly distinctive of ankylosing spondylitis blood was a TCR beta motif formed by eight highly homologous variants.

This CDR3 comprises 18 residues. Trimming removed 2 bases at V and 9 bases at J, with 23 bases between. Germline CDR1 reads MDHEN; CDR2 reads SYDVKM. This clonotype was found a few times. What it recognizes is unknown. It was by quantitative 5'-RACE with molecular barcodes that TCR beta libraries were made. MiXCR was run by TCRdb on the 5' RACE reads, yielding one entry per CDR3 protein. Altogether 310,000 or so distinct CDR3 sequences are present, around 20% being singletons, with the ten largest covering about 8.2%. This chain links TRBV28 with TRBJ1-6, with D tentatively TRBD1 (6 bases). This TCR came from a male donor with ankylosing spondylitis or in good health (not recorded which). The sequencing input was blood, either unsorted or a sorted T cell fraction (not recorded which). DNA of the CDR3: TGTGCCAGCAGTTTAGAGGTGCCACCGACAGGATTTTTTTCACCCCTCCACTTT. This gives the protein CASSLEVPPTGFFSPLHF.